The 7 T cell receptor beta chains listed next were all sequenced from one sample in a study of early T cells in non-severe SARS-CoV-2 infection. In TCRdb, the 5' RACE reads were re-called with MiXCR into one record per CDR3 protein. The sample shows roughly 58,000 distinct CDR3 sequences, around 12% of them seen only once. The sequenced sample was whole blood. These receptors all come from an adult who was a healthcare worker with PCR-confirmed SARS-CoV-2 infection or an uninfected control (not recorded which).

The V call is TRBV30, the J call TRBJ1-1; no definite D call. There are 17 residues in the CDR3. V lost 0 bases to trimming and J lost 2 bases, with 19 bases between them. Germline assignment: CDR1 GTSNPN and CDR2 SVGIG (reference sequence). CDR3 coding DNA: TGTGCCTGGAGTGTTCCCCAAGTCGCCCGTACAAACACTGAAGCTTTCTTT. This sequence encodes CAWSVPQVARTNTEAFF.

This clonotype was counted between two and nine times. This rearrangement joins TRBV6-6 to TRBJ2-1; 9 nucleotides align to TRBD1. The germline gives CDR1 MNHNY, CDR2 SVGAGI (reference sequence). CDR3 length equals 14 residues. J gave up 7 bases and V 5 bases, and 6 bases lay outside the gene matches. CDR3 sequence reads: CASSQRQGGNEQFF. The DNA of the CDR3 is TGTGCCAGCAGTCAACGACAGGGGGGAAATGAGCAGTTCTTC.

This clonotype showed up just a few times. V is TRBV6-4 and J is TRBJ2-1, with TRBD1 identical over 7 bases. V lost 5 bases and J lost 0; bases outside the gene matches: 1. CDR3 size: 14 residues. CDR1 and CDR2 (germline): MRHNA, SNTAGT. The CDR3 region is CASSRDSSYNEQFF. For the CDR3, the DNA is TGTGCCAGCAGTCGGGACAGCTCCTACAATGAGCAGTTCTTC.

This clonotype was seen a handful of times. Here the CDR3 reads CASSVGSTHGYTF. CDR3 nucleotide sequence: TGTGCCAGCAGCGTAGGAAGTACCCATGGCTACACCTTC. The chain uses TRBV9 and TRBJ1-2, with unresolved D. CDR3 length: 13 amino acids. Per germline, CDR1 SGDLS and CDR2 YYNGEE. V lost 0 bases to trimming and J lost 6 bases, with 9 bases between them.

This clonotype was picked up many times. This chain connects TRBV6-5 to TRBJ2-3, with 7 bases lining up with TRBD1. With V trimmed by 10 bases and J by 2 bases, 9 bases remained unmatched. The CDR3 has 14 residues. The germline V gene encodes CDR1 MNHEY and CDR2 SVGAGI. The DNA for the CDR3 is TGTGCCACCAAAGAGACAGGGTTCACAGATACGCAGTATTTT. It encodes CATKETGFTDTQYF.

This chain connects TRBV6-4 to TRBJ1-5; D call uncertain. Trimming stripped 2 bases from V and 3 bases from J, with 5 bases between. The CDR3 totals 13 residues. The germline gives CDR1 MRHNA, CDR2 SNTAGT. CDR3 amino acids: CASSDGDNQPQHF. The CDR3 DNA reads as TGTGCCAGCAGTGACGGGGACAATCAGCCCCAGCATTTT.

The CDR3 coding sequence is TGTGCCAGCAGTTACGGGGTAGACTATGGCTACACCTTC. Its protein is CASSYGVDYGYTF. This chain connects TRBV6-5 to TRBJ1-2; no definite D call. Germline CDR1 is MNHEY and CDR2 is SVGAGI. The CDR3 is 13 residues long. V lost 2 bases and J 3 bases, leaving 7 bases between the germline ends.